The 20 T cell receptor beta chains below all came from one sample that was sequenced in a study of radiotherapy plus CTLA-4 blockade in lung cancer. The method was immunoSEQ multiplex PCR; TCRdb's version includes in-frame clones alone and lacks a portion of them. This sample has about 95,000 clones, with about four fifths found just once. Sample: peripheral blood, taken from a patient treated with radiotherapy plus ipilimumab. Receptors were obtained from a human donor with non-small cell lung cancer who had stable disease on radiotherapy plus ipilimumab.

This clone appeared a few times. V is TRBV18 and J is TRBJ2-1, with D perhaps matching TRBD1 or TRBD2 (5 bases each). V was pared by 6 bases and J by 4 bases, with 16 bases between. The CDR3 spans 15 residues. CDR1 KGHSH and CDR2 LQKENI come from the germline V gene. The CDR3 spells CASSGDASVYNEQFF. The CDR3 nucleotides read TGTGCCAGCTCCGGGGACGCGTCCGTGTACAATGAGCAGTTCTTC.

This rearrangement joins TRBV28 to TRBJ2-4; D possibly corresponds to TRBD2 (5 bases). V lost 6 bases and J lost 7, with 19 bases in between. This CDR3 contains 15 residues. From germline, CDR1 is MDHEN and CDR2 SYDVKM. The CDR3 region is CASSARILTGNIQYF. In DNA, the CDR3 is TGTGCCAGCAGCGCCCGGATTTTGACGGGGAACATTCAGTACTTC.

J is TRBJ2-7 and V is TRBV30, with D tentatively TRBD1 (5 bases). Trimming stripped 0 bases from V and 2 bases from J, with 14 bases between. The length of the CDR3 is 15 residues. Germline-derived CDR1 and CDR2 are GTSNPN and SVGIG (reference sequence). The CDR3 DNA follows: TGTGCCTGGAGTGTACACGACAGCCGGCCCTACGAGCAGTACTTC. Amino acids: CAWSVHDSRPYEQYF.

The chain combines TRBV6-5 with TRBJ2-2, with a tentative D call TRBD1 (6 bases). The CDR3 length is 13 residues. V was trimmed by 10 bases and J by 2 bases, leaving 11 bases between them. Germline lookup yields CDR1 MNHEY and CDR2 SVGAGI. The CDR3 is CAISDSNTGELFF. CDR3 nucleotides: TGTGCCATTTCGGACAGCAACACCGGGGAGCTGTTTTTT.

J is TRBJ2-1 and V is TRBV18; 10 bases are shared with TRBD2. Germline lookup yields CDR1 KGHSH and CDR2 LQKENI. The CDR3 sequence is 17 residues long. After removal of 4 bases from V and 10 bases from J, the junction contained 16 bases not matched to a gene. The CDR3 loop is CASSRDLQRGGPREQFF. The CDR3 DNA sequence: TGTGCCAGCTCACGCGATCTACAGCGGGGGGGCCCTCGGGAGCAGTTCTTC. Filled out from reference TRBV18 and TRBJ2-1, the complete variable domain reads NAGVMQNPRHLVRRRGQEARLRCSPMKGHSHVYWYRQLPEEGLKFMVYLQKENIIDESGMPKERFSAEFPKEGPSILRIQQVVRGDSAAYFCASSRDLQRGGPREQFFGPGTRLTVL.

This rearrangement joins TRBV25-1 to TRBJ2-7; D is uncertain. Per germline, CDR1 MGHDK and CDR2 SYGVNS. This CDR3 is built from 15 residues. Trimming took off 3 bases at V and 2 bases at J, with 14 bases between the two ends. The CDR3 is CASSDYDGGAYEQYF. CDR3 nucleotide sequence: TGTGCCAGCAGTGACTATGACGGCGGAGCCTACGAGCAGTACTTC.

The chain uses TRBV27 and TRBJ1-1, with TRBD1 as a possible D gene (6 bases). Germline CDR1 MNHEY, CDR2 SMNVEV (reference sequence). The germline V and J ends were trimmed by 4 bases and 8 bases, with 14 bases remaining between them. This CDR3 has 13 residues. This CDR3 is CASSSSYRVEAFF. Written as DNA, the CDR3 is TGTGCCAGCAGTTCCTCCTACAGGGTCGAAGCTTTCTTT.

V is TRBV7-6 and J is TRBJ2-5; maybe TRBD1 (5 bases). The CDR3 spans 13 residues. The germline V gene encodes CDR1 SGHVS and CDR2 FNYEAQ. The ends were cut back, 1 base at V and 7 bases at J, with 10 bases in the middle. The CDR3 spells CASSLEGFGTQYF. The CDR3 bases are TGTGCCAGCAGCTTAGAGGGGTTCGGGACCCAGTACTTC.

The rearrangement links TRBV28 to TRBJ2-3; no clear D. Looked up from germline, CDR1 is MDHEN and CDR2 is SYDVKM. The CDR3 is made up of 14 amino acids. V lost 4 bases, J lost 6 bases, and 14 bases lay in between. CDR3 protein: CASSSAVQPDTQYF. The CDR3, as DNA: TGTGCCAGCAGTTCCGCCGTTCAGCCGGATACGCAGTATTTT.

The rearrangement links TRBV30 to TRBJ2-1; tentatively, D is TRBD2 (5 bases). This CDR3 contains 13 residues. CDR1 and CDR2 (germline): GTSNPN, SVGIG (reference sequence). V shed 4 bases and J shed 13 bases, with 20 bases lying between them. CDR3 nucleotides: TGTGCCTGGACGATTTCGAGCGGACGACCCCAGTTCTTC. Protein product: CAWTISSGRPQFF. Looking up the rest from reference TRBV30 and TRBJ2-1 gives the full variable domain: SQTIHQWPATLVQPVGSPLSLECTVEGTSNPNLYWYRQAAGRGLQLLFYSVGIGQISSEVPQNLSASRPQDRQFILSSKKLLLSDSGFYLCAWTISSGRPQFFGPGTRLTVL.

This sequence joins TRBV6-6 and TRBJ1-4, with D tentatively TRBD1 (6 bases). Trimming removed 6 bases at V and 5 bases at J, with 19 bases between. Germline V gives CDR1 MNHNY, CDR2 SVGAGI (reference sequence). The CDR3 consists of 16 residues. This chain's CDR3 is CASSPRHMRGNEKLFF. For the CDR3, the DNA is TGTGCCAGCAGCCCCCGACACATGAGGGGGAATGAAAAACTGTTTTTT.

The chain employs TRBV18 and TRBJ1-5, with 8 positions matching TRBD1. Germline V gene data show CDR1 as KGHSH and CDR2 as LQKENI. With V trimmed by 5 bases and J by 4 bases, 4 bases remained unmatched. The CDR3 runs 14 residues. CDR3 sequence (DNA): TGTGCCAGCTCATCCTGGACAGGGAATCAGCCCCAGCATTTT. Translating gives CASSSWTGNQPQHF.

In DNA, the CDR3 is TGTGCCAGTAGTCAGGGGGCGCAAAATTCACCCCTCCACTTT. Translated, it gives CASSQGAQNSPLHF. The chain couples TRBV19 to TRBJ1-6; 8 bases agree with TRBD1. Germline CDR1 reads LNHDA; CDR2 reads SQIVND (reference sequence). The CDR3 is 14 amino acids. Trimming took 5 bases from V and 7 from J; bases not matched to a gene: 4.

This clone was detected a few times. J is TRBJ2-7 and V is TRBV21-1; the D segment call TRBD2 is taken from the table without a DNA check. TRBV21-1 is labeled a pseudogene. The CDR3 spans 11 residues. The CDR3 sequence: CARTGSYEQYF. The CDR3 bases are TGTGCCAGGACTGGTTCCTACGAGCAGTACTTC.

The sample holds a few counts of this clone. V usage is TRBV9 and J usage is TRBJ1-6; D gene uncertain. The CDR3 extends over 14 amino acids. V lost 0 bases and J lost 9, with 10 bases in between. The germline gives CDR1 SGDLS, CDR2 YYNGEE. CDR3 DNA sequence: TGTGCCAGCAGCGTAGGGTCAGAGGTTTCACCCCTCCACTTT. This translates into CASSVGSEVSPLHF.

This rearrangement joins TRBV29-1 to TRBJ2-1; 13 bases are a match to TRBD2. The germline gives CDR1 SQVTM, CDR2 ANQGSEA. V shed 3 bases and J 12 bases; nucleotides not matched to a gene: 5. This CDR3 is 13 amino acids long. The CDR3 spells CSVDRLAGGGQFF. CDR3 nucleotides: TGCAGCGTTGATCGACTAGCGGGAGGTGGGCAGTTCTTC.

The V gene is TRBV5-6, the J gene TRBJ1-6, with a possible D match to TRBD1 (5 bases). The V and J ends lost 1 base and 0 bases respectively, with 5 bases between them. CDR3 length equals 15 residues. CDR1 is SGHDT, CDR2 YYEEEE, per germline. The CDR3: CASSLQGSYNSPLHF. CDR3 sequence (DNA): TGTGCCAGCAGCTTGCAGGGCTCCTATAATTCACCCCTCCACTTT. Based on the CDR3 plus reference TRBV5-6 and TRBJ1-6, the full variable domain is DAGVTQSPTHLIKTRGQQVTLRCSPKSGHDTVSWYQQALGQGPQFIFQYYEEEERQRGNFPDRFSGHQFPNYSSELNVNALLLGDSALYLCASSLQGSYNSPLHFGNGTRLTVT.

The V call is TRBV7-2, the J call TRBJ2-2; 9 bases match TRBD1. In germline, CDR1 is SGHTA, CDR2 FQGNSA. The length of the CDR3 is 16 residues. Trimming cost V 5 bases and J 4 bases; bases outside gene matches: 8. The CDR3 DNA is TGTGCCAGCAGCACGGGACAGGGAGGGCGCACCGGGGAGCTGTTTTTT. Its translation is CASSTGQGGRTGELFF.

Only one count was recorded for this clone. The V gene is TRBV28, the J gene TRBJ2-7; no firm D call. Germline assignment: CDR1 MDHEN and CDR2 SYDVKM. Trimming cost V 4 bases and J 0 bases, with 13 bases left between them. There are 15 residues in the CDR3. The CDR3 protein is CASSYEFSGSYEQYF. The CDR3 bases are TGTGCCAGCAGTTACGAGTTTTCGGGCTCCTACGAGCAGTACTTC.

The chain employs TRBV2 and TRBJ2-7; 9 nucleotides match TRBD1. Trimming removed 7 bases from V and 6 bases from J; junction bases left unmatched: 16. Germline V gene data show CDR1 as SNHLY and CDR2 as FYNNEI. The length of the CDR3 is 16 residues. The chain's CDR3 is CASTRGLGQGPSEQYF. The CDR3 nucleotides are TGTGCCAGCACCCGAGGATTGGGACAGGGCCCCTCCGAGCAGTACTTC. The variable domain in full, completed from reference TRBV2 and TRBJ2-7, reads EPEVTQTPSHQVTQMGQEVILRCVPISNHLYFYWYRQILGQKVEFLVSFYNNEISEKSEIFDDQFSVERPDGSNFTLKIRSTKLEDSAMYFCASTRGLGQGPSEQYFGPGTRLTVT.